Listed here is a single TCR beta chain. The antigen is unknown. This entry comes from a study of blood T cells in healthy people across ages. Overall study results and limits: Long-lived donors exceeded aged donors in naive CD4+ cells and diversity.

Next came a second PCR, run for about 6 to 12 cycles, which used a sample-barcoded 5' primer along with a J-beta primer mix. TCRdb reprocessed the 5' RACE reads via MiXCR and lists one record per CDR3 protein. The repertoire has around 940,000 distinct CDR3 sequences, 51% of them found once; the top ten carry about a fifth. CDR3 length equals 14 residues. Germline trimming cut 9 bases from V and 1 base from J; bases unmatched to any gene: 6. From germline, CDR1 is MNHEY and CDR2 SVGAGI. Donors were healthy Caucasian individuals from Russia aged roughly 6 to 90. The chain employs TRBV6-5 and TRBJ2-1, with 7 bases that match TRBD2. The sequenced sample was blood. This clonotype was sampled from a woman in her sixties in good health. The CDR3 DNA reads as TGTGCCAGTGGAGCGGGACCATCCTACAATGAGCAGTTCTTC. Protein: CASGAGPSYNEQFF.